The rows below give T cell receptor beta chains drawn from one sample of a study of blood T cell repertoires in COVID-19. The repertoire was sequenced with immunoSEQ multiplex PCR; TCRdb's copy has only in-frame clones and lacks some. This sample has a few hundred thousand clones, with about four fifths found just once. Sequencing input: peripheral blood. The receptors come from a man of 80 years or more with acute or convalescent COVID-19. CDR3s include the opening cysteine and the closing phenylalanine or tryptophan. D genes are given only for firm matches. Not all rows give a size; the values are once, few, many and, for expanded clones, a class.

abundance	v_gene	j_gene	d_gene	CDR3nt	CDR3aa
once	TRBV4-2	TRBJ1-2	TRBD1	TGTGCCAGCAGCCAAGAACAGGGGAACTATGGCTACACCTTC	CASSQEQGNYGYTF
.	TRBV25-1	TRBJ1-2	.	TGTGCCAGCAGTCCTCCGGGATCCGAAAATGGCTACACCTTC	CASSPPGSENGYTF
.	TRBV5-1	TRBJ2-3	TRBD2	TGCGCCAGCAGTTCCAGCGGGGTAAGGAAAGATACGCAGTATTTT	CASSSSGVRKDTQYF
few	TRBV14	TRBJ2-7	TRBD2	TGTGCCAGCAGGGTTAGCGGGAGGGCCGGAGAGCAGTACTTC	CASRVSGRAGEQYF
.	TRBV7-9	TRBJ1-1	TRBD1	TGTGCCAGCAGGCAACAGGGGGCAACTGAAGCTTTCTTT	CASRQQGATEAFF
.	TRBV5-4	TRBJ2-7	TRBD1	TGTGCCAGCAGCCTGGGACAGACGTTCTCCTACGAGCAGTACTTC	CASSLGQTFSYEQYF
.	TRBV15	TRBJ1-6	.	TGTGCCACCAGCAGAGATCCAGGGGTTGGTTCACCCCTCCACTTT	CATSRDPGVGSPLHF
.	TRBV10-3	TRBJ2-1	TRBD2	TGTGCCATCAGTGTGTCAAGCGGGGCCCCCTACAATGAGCAGTTCTTC	CAISVSSGAPYNEQFF
few	TRBV14	TRBJ2-3	TRBD1	TGTGCCAGCAGCCCCTGGACAGGGCGTGGAGGTACGCAGTATTTT	CASSPWTGRGGTQYF
.	TRBV27	TRBJ2-1	.	TGTGCCAGCAGTCCCAATCCAATACAGCTAGAGCAGTTCTTC	CASSPNPIQLEQFF
.	TRBV7-2	TRBJ1-1	.	TGTGCCAGCAGCTTACAATCCGGGACTGGTCCATTTAAAGCTTTCTTT	CASSLQSGTGPFKAFF
.	TRBV5-1	TRBJ2-2	.	TGCGCCAGCAGCCGGACTGGGACAAGGGTCATTTCCGGGGAGCTGTTTTTT	CASSRTGTRVISGELFF
.	TRBV2	TRBJ2-7	TRBD1	TGTGCCAGCAGTGCTCAGGACAGGGGGCCGTACGAGCAGTACTTC	CASSAQDRGPYEQYF
.	TRBV6-5	TRBJ1-2	TRBD1	TGTGCCACCGCCACAGGGACAGGTGGCTACACCTTC	CATATGTGGYTF
.	TRBV2	TRBJ1-6	TRBD1	TGTGCCAGCAGTGAAGGACAGGGGAGGGATTCACCCCTCCACTTT	CASSEGQGRDSPLHF
.	TRBV6-5	TRBJ2-2	.	TGTGCCAGCGGGGGACACTTTAACACCGGGGAGCTGTTTTTT	CASGGHFNTGELFF
.	TRBV12-3/TRBV12-4	TRBJ1-5	.	TGTGCCAGCAGTTTACGTAGCAATCAGCCCCAGCATTTT	CASSLRSNQPQHF
once	TRBV28	TRBJ2-7	.	TGTGCCAGCTCCTTGACCGGGACAAAGACCTACGAGCAGTACTTC	CASSLTGTKTYEQYF
few	TRBV15	TRBJ1-1	.	TGTGCCACCAGCAGGCCTGGTAGGAACACTGAAGCTTTCTTT	CATSRPGRNTEAFF
.	TRBV30	TRBJ1-2	TRBD1	TGTGCCTGGAGAGGGACAGGGACTAACTATGGCTACACCTTC	CAWRGTGTNYGYTF
.	TRBV5-1	TRBJ2-7	.	TGCGCCAGCAGCGAGAGCTTGCCCTACGAGCAGTACTTC	CASSESLPYEQYF
.	TRBV5-1	TRBJ2-7	TRBD1	TGCGCCAGCAGCTACGACAGGGGTTCCTACGAGCAGTACTTC	CASSYDRGSYEQYF
.	TRBV3-1/TRBV3-2	TRBJ2-7	.	TGTGCCAGCAGCCAAGAGATACAGCCATCCTACGAGCAGTACTTC	CASSQEIQPSYEQYF
.	TRBV27	TRBJ1-1	.	TGTGCCAGTTTTCGGGACAATATAGACACTGAAGCTTTCTTT	CASFRDNIDTEAFF
.	TRBV7-8	TRBJ1-5	TRBD1	TGTGCCAGCAGCTCCCACCCGACAGGGAACAATCAGCCCCAGCATTTT	CASSSHPTGNNQPQHF
.	TRBV7-7	TRBJ2-4	.	TGTGCCAGCAGCCCTGAGCGGGTCAAAAACATTCAGTACTTC	CASSPERVKNIQYF
.	TRBV2	TRBJ2-3	.	TGTGCCAGCAGTGAAAGGTTGGGCACCCGCACAGATACGCAGTATTTT	CASSERLGTRTDTQYF
.	TRBV7-6	TRBJ2-2	TRBD1	TGTGCCAGCAGCCTAGACAGGGGGAACACCGGGGAGCTGTTTTTT	CASSLDRGNTGELFF
.	TRBV28	TRBJ2-1	TRBD1	TGTGCCAGCAGTTTAGGGACAGGCAATTACAATGAGCAGTTCTTC	CASSLGTGNYNEQFF
.	TRBV28	TRBJ2-7	.	TGTGCCAGCACCTCGCGGATCTACGAGCAGTACTTC	CASTSRIYEQYF
.	TRBV9	TRBJ1-2	.	TGTGCCAGCAGTCTTCAGAACTATGGCTACACCTTC	CASSLQNYGYTF
.	TRBV2	TRBJ2-1	.	TGTGCCAGCAGTGAAGCGAAAGGGGGAGACAATGAGCAGTTCTTC	CASSEAKGGDNEQFF
.	TRBV2	TRBJ1-4	TRBD1	TGTGCCTCTCTCGGGACAGATAATGAAAAACTGTTTTTT	CASLGTDNEKLFF
.	TRBV24-1	TRBJ2-1	.	TGTGCCACCAGTGGCGCAGGGGGGAATGAGCAGTTCTTC	CATSGAGGNEQFF
.	TRBV3-1/TRBV3-2	TRBJ2-7	TRBD2	TGTGCCAGCAGCTCGAGCCTAGCGGGAGGGCCTGTGCAGTACTTC	CASSSSLAGGPVQYF
.	TRBV3-1/TRBV3-2	TRBJ2-7	TRBD2	TGTGCCAGCAGCCAAGGGACTAGCGGGAGGTTACGATCCTACGAGCAGTACTTC	CASSQGTSGRLRSYEQYF
.	TRBV27	TRBJ1-3	TRBD1	TGTGCCAGCAGCCCCGTGGGCAGGGGGAACACCATATATTTT	CASSPVGRGNTIYF
.	TRBV27	TRBJ2-7	TRBD1	TGTGCCAGCAGTAGGACTTGGACAGGGGGCTACGAGCAGTACTTC	CASSRTWTGGYEQYF
.	TRBV6-5	TRBJ2-1	.	TGTGCCAGCGTTAACCCCCAGGCCGGACTCAGGGAGCAGTTCTTC	CASVNPQAGLREQFF
.	TRBV6-1	TRBJ2-1	TRBD2	TGTGCCAGCAGTGAGCAGGGAGGGACCTCCTACAATGAGCAGTTCTTC	CASSEQGGTSYNEQFF
once	TRBV10-1	TRBJ2-7	.	TGCGCCAGCAGTGAGTCGGGCAGGGCGGTATACGAGCAGTACTTC	CASSESGRAVYEQYF
few	TRBV6-5	TRBJ2-2	.	TGTGCCAGCTTACCCAGGGCGAACACCGGGGAGCTGTTTTTT	CASLPRANTGELFF
few	TRBV6-1	TRBJ1-5	.	TGTGCCAGCAGTGACAGGGGTCTTACGCCCCAGCATTTT	CASSDRGLTPQHF
.	TRBV19	TRBJ1-6	.	TGTGCCAGTAGTATAGTACAGGGCCGGGATTCACCCCTCCACTTT	CASSIVQGRDSPLHF
.	TRBV28	TRBJ1-5	.	TGTGCCAGCAGTTTAGGAGGCAGGTGGAGCAATCAGCCCCAGCATTTT	CASSLGGRWSNQPQHF
.	TRBV7-6	TRBJ2-7	.	TGTGCCAGCAGCCGCAGGGGAGACTACGAGCAGTACTTC	CASSRRGDYEQYF
.	TRBV28	TRBJ2-7	TRBD1	TGTGCCAGCAGCCGACAGGGCCTCTCCTACGAGCAGTACTTC	CASSRQGLSYEQYF
.	TRBV5-1	TRBJ2-3	TRBD2	TGCGCCAGCAGCTGGACTAGCGGGGTAGATACGCAGTATTTT	CASSWTSGVDTQYF
.	TRBV18	TRBJ2-2	.	TGTGCCAGCTCACCTGGGGCGTCGAACACCGGGGAGCTGTTTTTT	CASSPGASNTGELFF
.	TRBV20-1	TRBJ2-3	.	TGCAGTGCTAGTGAGGAGTCATTCGTAGCTGGCACAGATACGCAGTATTTT	CSASEESFVAGTDTQYF
.	TRBV11-2	TRBJ1-1	.	TGTGCCAGCAGCGGTAACATGGGACTTCGAACTGAAGCTTTCTTT	CASSGNMGLRTEAFF